This record looks at one T cell receptor (beta chain) sequence and its context. CDR1 and CDR2 from the germline V gene are SEHNR and FQNEAQ (reference sequence). The CDR3 runs 16 residues. Trimming left V 2 bases short and J 5 bases short, with 16 bases between. This sample stems from a study of control samples from healthy donors and cancer patients. Only in-frame clones appear in the TCRdb table, and some are missing; sequencing was by immunoSEQ multiplex PCR. Found here are almost 85,000 clones, around 94% of them singletons; the top ten hold approximately 4.8%. This receptor was taken from a woman under 30 in good health. The V call is TRBV7-9, the J call TRBJ2-1, with D hard to call. The material sequenced was blood. CDR3 bases: TGTGCCAGCAGCTTAAGCTTGGCAACGAAACACAATGAGCAGTTCTTC. This translates into CASSLSLATKHNEQFF.